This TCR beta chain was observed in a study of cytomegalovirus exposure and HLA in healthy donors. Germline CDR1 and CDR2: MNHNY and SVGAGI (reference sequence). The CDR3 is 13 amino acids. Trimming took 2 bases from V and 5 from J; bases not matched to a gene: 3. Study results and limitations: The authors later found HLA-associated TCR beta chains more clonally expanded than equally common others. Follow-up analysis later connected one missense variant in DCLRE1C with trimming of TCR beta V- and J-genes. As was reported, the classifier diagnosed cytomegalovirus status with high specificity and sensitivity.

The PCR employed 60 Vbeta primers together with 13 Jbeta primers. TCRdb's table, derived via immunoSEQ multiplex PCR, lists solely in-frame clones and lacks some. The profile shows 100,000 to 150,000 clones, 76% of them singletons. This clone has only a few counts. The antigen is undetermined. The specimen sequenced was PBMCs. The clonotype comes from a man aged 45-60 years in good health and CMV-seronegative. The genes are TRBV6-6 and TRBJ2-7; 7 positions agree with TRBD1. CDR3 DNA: TGTGCCAGCAGTTACACGGACAGGAACGAGCAGTACGTC. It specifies CASSYTDRNEQYV.